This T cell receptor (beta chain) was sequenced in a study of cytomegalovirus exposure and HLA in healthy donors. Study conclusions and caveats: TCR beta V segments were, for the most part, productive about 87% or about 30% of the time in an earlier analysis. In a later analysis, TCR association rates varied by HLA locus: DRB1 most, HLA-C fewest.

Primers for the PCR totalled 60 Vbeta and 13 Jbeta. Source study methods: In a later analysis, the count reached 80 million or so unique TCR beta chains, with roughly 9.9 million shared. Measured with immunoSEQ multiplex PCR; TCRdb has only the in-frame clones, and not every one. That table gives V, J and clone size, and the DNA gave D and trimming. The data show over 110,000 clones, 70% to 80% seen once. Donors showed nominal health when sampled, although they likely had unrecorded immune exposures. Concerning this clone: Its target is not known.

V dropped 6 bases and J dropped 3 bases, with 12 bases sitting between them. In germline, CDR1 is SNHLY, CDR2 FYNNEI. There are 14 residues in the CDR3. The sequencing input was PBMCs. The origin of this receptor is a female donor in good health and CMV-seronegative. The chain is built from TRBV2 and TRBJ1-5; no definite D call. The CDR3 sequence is CASSPEALNQPQHF. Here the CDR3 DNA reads TGTGCCAGCAGCCCTGAGGCCCTCAATCAGCCCCAGCATTTT.